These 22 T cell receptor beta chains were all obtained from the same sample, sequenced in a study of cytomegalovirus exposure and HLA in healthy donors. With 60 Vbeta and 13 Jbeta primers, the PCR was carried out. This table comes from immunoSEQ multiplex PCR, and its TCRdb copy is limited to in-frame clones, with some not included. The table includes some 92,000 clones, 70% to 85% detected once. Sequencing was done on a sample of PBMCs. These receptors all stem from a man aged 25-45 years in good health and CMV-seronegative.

DNA of the CDR3: TGCGCCAGCAGCCAAGAACAGGGGGTGGTAATTTCACCCCTCCACTTT. Encoded protein: CASSQEQGVVISPLHF. This chain joins TRBV4-1 and TRBJ1-6; 8 nucleotides line up with TRBD1. The CDR3 extends over 16 amino acids. Germline CDR1 MGHRA, CDR2 YSYEKL. V shed 0 bases, J shed 9 bases, and the junction held 7 bases outside the gene matches.

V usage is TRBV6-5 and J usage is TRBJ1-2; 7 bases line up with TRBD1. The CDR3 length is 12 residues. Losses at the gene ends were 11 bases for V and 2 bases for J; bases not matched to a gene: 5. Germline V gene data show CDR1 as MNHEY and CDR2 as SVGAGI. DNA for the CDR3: TGTGCCGCCCTACAGGGGAACTATGGCTACACCTTC. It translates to CAALQGNYGYTF.

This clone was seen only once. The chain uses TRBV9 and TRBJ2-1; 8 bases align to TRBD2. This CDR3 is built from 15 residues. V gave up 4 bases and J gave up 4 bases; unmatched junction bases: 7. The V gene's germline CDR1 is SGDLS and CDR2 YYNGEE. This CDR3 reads CASSPVERGYNEQFF. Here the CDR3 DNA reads TGTGCCAGCAGCCCGGTCGAGCGGGGGTACAATGAGCAGTTCTTC.

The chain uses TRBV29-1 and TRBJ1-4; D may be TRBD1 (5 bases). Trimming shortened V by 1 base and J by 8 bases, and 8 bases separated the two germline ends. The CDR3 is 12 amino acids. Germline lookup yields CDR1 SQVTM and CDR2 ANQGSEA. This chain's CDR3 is CSVEGGVEKLFF. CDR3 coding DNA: TGCAGCGTTGAAGGGGGGGTGGAAAAACTGTTTTTT.

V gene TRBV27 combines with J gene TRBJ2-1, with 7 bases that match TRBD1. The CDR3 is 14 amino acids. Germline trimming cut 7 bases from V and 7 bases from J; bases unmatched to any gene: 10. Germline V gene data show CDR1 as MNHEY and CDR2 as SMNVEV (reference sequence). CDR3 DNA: TGTGCCAGCACCCCGGGACAGCCTAGAAATGAGCAGTTCTTC. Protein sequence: CASTPGQPRNEQFF.

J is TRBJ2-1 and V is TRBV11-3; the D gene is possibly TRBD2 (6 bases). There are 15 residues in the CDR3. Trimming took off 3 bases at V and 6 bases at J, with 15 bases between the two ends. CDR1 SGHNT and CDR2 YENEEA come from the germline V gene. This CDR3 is CASSLMTGEGNEQFF. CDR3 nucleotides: TGTGCCAGCAGCTTGATGACGGGGGAAGGCAATGAGCAGTTCTTC.

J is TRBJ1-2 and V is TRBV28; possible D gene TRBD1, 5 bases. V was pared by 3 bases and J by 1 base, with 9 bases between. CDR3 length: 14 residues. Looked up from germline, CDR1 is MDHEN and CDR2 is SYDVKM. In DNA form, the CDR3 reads TGTGCCAGCAGTTTGTCGACAGATAACTATGGCTACACCTTC. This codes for CASSLSTDNYGYTF.

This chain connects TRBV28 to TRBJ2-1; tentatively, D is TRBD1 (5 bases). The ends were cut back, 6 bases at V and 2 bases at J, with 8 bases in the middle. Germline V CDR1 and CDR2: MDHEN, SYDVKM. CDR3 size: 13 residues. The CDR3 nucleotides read TGTGCCAGCAGCCTAGGGGCCTACAATGAGCAGTTCTTC. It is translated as CASSLGAYNEQFF.

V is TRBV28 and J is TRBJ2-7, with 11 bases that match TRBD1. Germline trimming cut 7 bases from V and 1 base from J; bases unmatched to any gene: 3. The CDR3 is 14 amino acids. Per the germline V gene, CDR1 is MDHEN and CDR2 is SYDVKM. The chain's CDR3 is CASTGQGASYEQYF. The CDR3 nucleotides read TGTGCCAGCACCGGACAGGGGGCATCCTACGAGCAGTACTTC.

The CDR3 is CASSPGQGVDYTF. CDR3 nucleotide sequence: TGTGCCAGCAGCCCCGGACAGGGAGTAGACTACACCTTC. V and J are TRBV7-9 and TRBJ1-2, with TRBD1 identical over 8 bases. Trimming cost V 5 bases and J 10 bases; bases outside gene matches: 9. Germline assignment: CDR1 SEHNR and CDR2 FQNEAQ (reference sequence). This CDR3 contains 13 residues. Based on the CDR3 plus reference TRBV7-9 and TRBJ1-2, the full variable domain is DTGVSQNPRHKITKRGQNVTFRCDPISEHNRLYWYRQTLGQGPEFLTYFQNEAQLEKSRLLSDRFSAERPKGSFSTLEIQRTEQGDSAMYLCASSPGQGVDYTFGSGTRLTVV.

This CDR3 reads CASSETGTNEKLFF. The CDR3 nucleotides are TGTGCCAGTAGTGAGACAGGGACAAATGAAAAACTGTTTTTT. J is TRBJ1-4 and V is TRBV19, with 7 bases identical to TRBD1. Trimming took 5 bases from V and 5 from J; bases not matched to a gene: 5. CDR3 length: 14 residues. From germline, CDR1 is LNHDA and CDR2 SQIVND (reference sequence).

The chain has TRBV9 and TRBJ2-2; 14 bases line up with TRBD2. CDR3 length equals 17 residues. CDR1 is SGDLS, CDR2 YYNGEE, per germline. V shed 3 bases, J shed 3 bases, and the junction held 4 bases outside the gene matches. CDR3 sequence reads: CASSEGLAGDYTGELFF. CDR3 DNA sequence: TGTGCCAGCAGCGAGGGACTAGCGGGGGACTACACCGGGGAGCTGTTTTTT. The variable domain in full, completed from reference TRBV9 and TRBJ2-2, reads DSGVTQTPKHLITATGQRVTLRCSPRSGDLSVYWYQQSLDQGLQFLIQYYNGEERAKGNILERFSAQQFPDLHSELNLSSLELGDSALYFCASSEGLAGDYTGELFFGEGSRLTVL.

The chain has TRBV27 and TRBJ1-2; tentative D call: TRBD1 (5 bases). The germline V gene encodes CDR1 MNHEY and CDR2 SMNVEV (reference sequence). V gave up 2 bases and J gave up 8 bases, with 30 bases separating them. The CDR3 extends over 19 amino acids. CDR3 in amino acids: CASSLAAGGVWGAAQGYTF. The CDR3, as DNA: TGTGCCAGCAGTTTAGCCGCCGGAGGGGTATGGGGCGCCGCCCAGGGCTACACCTTC.

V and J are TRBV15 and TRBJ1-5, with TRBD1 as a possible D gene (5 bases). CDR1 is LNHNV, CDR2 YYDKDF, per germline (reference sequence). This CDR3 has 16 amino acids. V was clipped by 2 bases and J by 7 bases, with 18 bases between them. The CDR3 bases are TGTGCCACCAGCAGACCCCCGGGACTTACAGCCCAGCCCCAGCATTTT. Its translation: CATSRPPGLTAQPQHF.

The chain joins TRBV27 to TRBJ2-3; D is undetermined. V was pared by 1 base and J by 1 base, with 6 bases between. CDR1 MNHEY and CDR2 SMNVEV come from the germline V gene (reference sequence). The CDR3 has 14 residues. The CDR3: CASSLFSGTDTQYF. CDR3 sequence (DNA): TGTGCCAGCAGTTTATTTTCGGGCACAGATACGCAGTATTTT.

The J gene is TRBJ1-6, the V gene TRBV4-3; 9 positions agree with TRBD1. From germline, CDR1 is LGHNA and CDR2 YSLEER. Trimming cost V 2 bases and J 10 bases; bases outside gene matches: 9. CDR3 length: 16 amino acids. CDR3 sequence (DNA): TGCGCCAGCAGCCAAAACCCGGGACAGGGTATATCACCCCTCCACTTT. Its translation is CASSQNPGQGISPLHF.

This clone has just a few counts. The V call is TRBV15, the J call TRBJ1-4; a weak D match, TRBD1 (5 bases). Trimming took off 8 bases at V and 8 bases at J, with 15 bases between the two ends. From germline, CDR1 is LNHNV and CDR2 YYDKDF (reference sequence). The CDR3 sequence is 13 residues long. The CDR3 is CATPGRGEEKLFF. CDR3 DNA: TGTGCCACCCCGGGGAGGGGAGAAGAAAAACTGTTTTTT. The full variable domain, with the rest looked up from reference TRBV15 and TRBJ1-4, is DAMVIQNPRYQVTQFGKPVTLSCSQTLNHNVMYWYQQKSSQAPKLLFHYYDKDFNNEADTPDNFQSRRPNTSFCFLDIRSPGLGDTAMYLCATPGRGEEKLFFGSGTQLSVL.

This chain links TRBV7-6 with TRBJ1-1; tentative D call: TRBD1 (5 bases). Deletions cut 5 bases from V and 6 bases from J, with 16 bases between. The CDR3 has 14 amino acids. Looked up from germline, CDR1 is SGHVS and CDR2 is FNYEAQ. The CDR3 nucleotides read TGTGCCAGCAGCGCCGAGACGGGAGGGGCTGAAGCTTTCTTT. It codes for CASSAETGGAEAFF.

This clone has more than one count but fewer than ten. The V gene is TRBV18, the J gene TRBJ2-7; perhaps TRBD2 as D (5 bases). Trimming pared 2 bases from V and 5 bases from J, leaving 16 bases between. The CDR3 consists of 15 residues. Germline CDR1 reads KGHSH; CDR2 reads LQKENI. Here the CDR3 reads CASSPRTGVNHEQYF. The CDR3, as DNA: TGTGCCAGCTCACCAAGGACTGGGGTTAACCACGAGCAGTACTTC.

CDR3 sequence (DNA): TGTGCCAGCAGGGGGGACAGGGTTCACGAGCAGTACTTC. Its translation: CASRGDRVHEQYF. The chain uses TRBV27 and TRBJ2-7, with TRBD1 matching over 9 bases. This CDR3 region has 13 residues. The J segment lost 5 bases and the V segment lost 6 bases, leaving 5 bases of the junction unmatched. Germline V CDR1 and CDR2: MNHEY, SMNVEV (reference sequence).

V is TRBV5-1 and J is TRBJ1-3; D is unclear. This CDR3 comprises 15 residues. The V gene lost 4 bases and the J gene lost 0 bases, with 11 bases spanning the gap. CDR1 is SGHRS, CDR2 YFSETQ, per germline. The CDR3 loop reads CASSQNSLSGNTIYF. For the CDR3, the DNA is TGCGCCAGCAGCCAAAACTCTCTCTCTGGAAACACCATATATTTT.

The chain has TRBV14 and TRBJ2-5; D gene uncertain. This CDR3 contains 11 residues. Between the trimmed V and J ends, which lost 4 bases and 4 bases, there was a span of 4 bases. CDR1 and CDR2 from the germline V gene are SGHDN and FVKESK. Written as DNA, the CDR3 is TGTGCCAGCAGCCTGAGAGAGACCCAGTACTTC. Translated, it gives CASSLRETQYF.